This TCR beta chain was documented in a study of blood T cells in healthy people across ages. A second PCR, run for about 7 to 11 cycles, used a sample-barcoded 5' primer plus a J-beta primer mix. A single record per CDR3 protein comes from TCRdb applying MiXCR to the 5' RACE reads. The sample holds roughly 1 million distinct CDR3 sequences; approximately 25% are singletons and the top ten take less than 0.85%. This clonotype was counted a single time. This sample was shared with a second study, whose subject was T cells of mothers and their children.

The TCR originated in a girl aged 2-10 years in good health. The source material was blood.

In DNA form, the CDR3 reads TGTGCCAGCAGCTTAGGTCGGGGAAGGGGTATGAACACTGAAGCTTTCTTT. Translation: CASSLGRGRGMNTEAFF. The V and J genes are TRBV7-9 and TRBJ1-1; maybe TRBD1 (5 bases). Germline CDR1 and CDR2: SEHNR and FQNEAQ (reference sequence). CDR3 length: 17 residues. V lost 1 base to trimming and J lost 0 bases, with 15 bases between them.